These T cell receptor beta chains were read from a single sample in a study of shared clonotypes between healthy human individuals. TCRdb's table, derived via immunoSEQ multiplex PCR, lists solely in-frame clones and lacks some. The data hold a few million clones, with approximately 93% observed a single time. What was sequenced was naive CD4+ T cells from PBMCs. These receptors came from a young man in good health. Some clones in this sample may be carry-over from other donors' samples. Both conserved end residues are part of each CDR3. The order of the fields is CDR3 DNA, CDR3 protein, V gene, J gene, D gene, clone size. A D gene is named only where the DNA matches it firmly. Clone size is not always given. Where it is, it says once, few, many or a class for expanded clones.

DNA: TGTGCCAGCAGTCCCCCGCTAGCGGGGAGGACCTACGAGCAGTACTTC
CDR3: CASSPPLAGRTYEQYF
V: TRBV27
J: TRBJ2-7
D: TRBD2
size: .

DNA: TGTGCCAGCAGTTCGACAGGGGGCGCGGGGAACTACGAGCAGTACTTC
CDR3: CASSSTGGAGNYEQYF
V: TRBV28
J: TRBJ2-7
D: TRBD1
size: .

DNA: TGTGCCAGCAGGAGGGAGACTAGCACAGATACGCAGTATTTT
CDR3: CASRRETSTDTQYF
V: TRBV25-1
J: TRBJ2-3
D: .
size: .

DNA: TGTGCCTGTCCCGCCGGGGGCACTGAAGCTTTCTTT
CDR3: CACPAGGTEAFF
V: TRBV30
J: TRBJ1-1
D: .
size: .

DNA: TGTGCCAGCAGCTTGATCAGGGACAGGGATGGCTACACCTTC
CDR3: CASSLIRDRDGYTF
V: TRBV11-2
J: TRBJ1-2
D: TRBD1
size: once

DNA: TGTGCCTGGAGCCCGGATTCCTACAATGAGCAGTTCTTC
CDR3: CAWSPDSYNEQFF
V: TRBV30
J: TRBJ2-1
D: .
size: .

DNA: TGTGCCAGCAGCCGTAGGACTGGCACAGATACGCAGTATTTT
CDR3: CASSRRTGTDTQYF
V: TRBV7-2
J: TRBJ2-3
D: .
size: .

DNA: TGTGCTTCGGTCAGCGGACGCAACCAAGAGACCCAGTACTTC
CDR3: CASVSGRNQETQYF
V: TRBV18
J: TRBJ2-5
D: .
size: .

DNA: TGCAGCGTTGGCCCCGCGGCCCCCTACAATGAGCAGTTCTTC
CDR3: CSVGPAAPYNEQFF
V: TRBV29-1
J: TRBJ2-1
D: .
size: .

DNA: TGTGCCAGCAGTCTCCCTGGGGGGGAACTGTTTTTT
CDR3: CASSLPGGELFF
V: TRBV27
J: TRBJ1-4
D: .
size: .

DNA: TGCAGTGCTAAACTAGGATTGACCCAGTACTTC
CDR3: CSAKLGLTQYF
V: TRBV20-1
J: TRBJ2-5
D: .
size: .

DNA: TGCGCCACCGCGCGAGAACAGGGGCTCCATGGCTACACCTTC
CDR3: CATAREQGLHGYTF
V: TRBV5-1
J: TRBJ1-2
D: TRBD1
size: .

DNA: TGCGCCAGCAGCCCGACGGCATCTACGGGGCCTACCTACGAGCAGTACTTC
CDR3: CASSPTASTGPTYEQYF
V: TRBV5-1
J: TRBJ2-7
D: .
size: .

DNA: TGTGCCAGCAGCTTACGGCAGGGTGAACATGGCTACACCTTC
CDR3: CASSLRQGEHGYTF
V: TRBV7-9
J: TRBJ1-2
D: .
size: .

DNA: TGCGCCAGCAGCCGGGACAGTGGGTCTGGAAACACCATATATTTT
CDR3: CASSRDSGSGNTIYF
V: TRBV5-1
J: TRBJ1-3
D: TRBD1
size: .

DNA: TGTGCCAGCAGCTTAGTACAGGGGGCCGGGAACGAGCAGTACTTC
CDR3: CASSLVQGAGNEQYF
V: TRBV7-8
J: TRBJ2-7
D: TRBD1
size: few

DNA: TGTGCCAGCAGCTCCCCAACCAGGACTAGCGGGGCGCAGACCCAGTACTTC
CDR3: CASSSPTRTSGAQTQYF
V: TRBV5-4
J: TRBJ2-5
D: TRBD2
size: .

DNA: TGTGCCAGCAGTGAAGAAGTATGGGACGGTGGCTACACCTTC
CDR3: CASSEEVWDGGYTF
V: TRBV6-1
J: TRBJ1-2
D: .
size: .

DNA: TGCGCCAGCAGCTTGGACAGGGGAGGCGATGGCTACACCTTC
CDR3: CASSLDRGGDGYTF
V: TRBV5-1
J: TRBJ1-2
D: TRBD1
size: .

DNA: TGTGCCAGCAGCTTAACACCCTTGAACACTGAAGCTTTCTTT
CDR3: CASSLTPLNTEAFF
V: TRBV7-2
J: TRBJ1-1
D: .
size: .

DNA: TGTGCCAGCAGCCAGACCTTAGCGGGAGTCACAGATACGCAGTATTTT
CDR3: CASSQTLAGVTDTQYF
V: TRBV5-4
J: TRBJ2-3
D: TRBD2
size: .

DNA: TGTGCCATCCAGGGACCTACCCAGGGAGATACGCAGTATTTT
CDR3: CAIQGPTQGDTQYF
V: TRBV10-3
J: TRBJ2-3
D: .
size: .

DNA: TGTGCCAGTAGTATGAGTAGGGTTAAGAGTCCCTCGACAGATACGCAGTATTTT
CDR3: CASSMSRVKSPSTDTQYF
V: TRBV19
J: TRBJ2-3
D: .
size: .

DNA: TGTGCCAGCGGGCAGGACTATGGCTACACCTTC
CDR3: CASGQDYGYTF
V: TRBV6-5
J: TRBJ1-2
D: .
size: few

DNA: TGCGCCAGCAGCCAAGGGCCGTCCTACGAGCAGTACTTC
CDR3: CASSQGPSYEQYF
V: TRBV4-3
J: TRBJ2-7
D: .
size: .

DNA: TGTGCCAGCAGTCCTCGGACGTATGAAAAACTGTTTTTT
CDR3: CASSPRTYEKLFF
V: TRBV28
J: TRBJ1-4
D: .
size: .

DNA: TGTGCCAGCAGCTTAGTTCGAGGGGGAGAGACTGAAGCTTTCTTT
CDR3: CASSLVRGGETEAFF
V: TRBV7-9
J: TRBJ1-1
D: .
size: .

DNA: TGTGCCAGCTCACCGGTCAGGACCTCTGGCACAGATACGCAGTATTTT
CDR3: CASSPVRTSGTDTQYF
V: TRBV18
J: TRBJ2-3
D: .
size: once

DNA: TGCGCCAGCACCGGGCCCGCGGTGGGCACTGAAGCTTTCTTT
CDR3: CASTGPAVGTEAFF
V: TRBV5-1
J: TRBJ1-1
D: .
size: .

DNA: TGTGCCAGCAGCTTTTCTGGCCGGGCCGACGAGCAGTACTTC
CDR3: CASSFSGRADEQYF
V: TRBV7-9
J: TRBJ2-7
D: .
size: .

DNA: TGTGCCAGCAGTCCATGGGGGCAGGGGGCGAATGGCTACACCTTC
CDR3: CASSPWGQGANGYTF
V: TRBV28
J: TRBJ1-2
D: TRBD1
size: .

DNA: TGTGCCAGCAGGATGGCAGGAAGCACAGATACGCAGTATTTT
CDR3: CASRMAGSTDTQYF
V: TRBV7-3
J: TRBJ2-3
D: .
size: .

DNA: TGCGCCAGCAGCTCCTTAGGACAGGGGAACACTGAAGCTTTCTTT
CDR3: CASSSLGQGNTEAFF
V: TRBV5-1
J: TRBJ1-1
D: TRBD1
size: few

DNA: TGTGCCAGCAGCTCATATAATCTGGAGAGGCTTCTGGCCTACGAGCAGTACTTC
CDR3: CASSSYNLERLLAYEQYF
V: TRBV7-9
J: TRBJ2-7
D: .
size: .